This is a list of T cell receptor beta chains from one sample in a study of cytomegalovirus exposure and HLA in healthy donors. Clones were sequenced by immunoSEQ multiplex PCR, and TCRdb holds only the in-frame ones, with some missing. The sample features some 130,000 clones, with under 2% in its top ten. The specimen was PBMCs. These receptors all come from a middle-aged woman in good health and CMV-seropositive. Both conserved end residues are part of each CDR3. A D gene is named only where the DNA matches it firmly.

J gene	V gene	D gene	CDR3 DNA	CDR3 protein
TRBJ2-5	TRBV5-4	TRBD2	TGTGCCAGCAGCTTGGTCCGGCTAGCGGGAGGGCCAGAGACCCAGTACTTC	CASSLVRLAGGPETQYF
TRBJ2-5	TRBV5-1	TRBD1	TGCGCCAGCAGCCACCGGGACAGGATATCACAAGAGACCCAGTACTTC	CASSHRDRISQETQYF
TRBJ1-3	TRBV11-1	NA	TGTGCCAGCAGCTCCGGACAGACGCATTACTCCTCGGGAAACACCATATATTTT	CASSSGQTHYSSGNTIYF
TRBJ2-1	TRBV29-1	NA	TGCAGCGTTGGCCTTGGCGGCTCCTACAATGAGCAGTTCTTC	CSVGLGGSYNEQFF
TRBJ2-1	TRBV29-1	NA	TGCAGCGTTGCCTTCACTAGAATCCTCAATGAGCAGTTCTTC	CSVAFTRILNEQFF
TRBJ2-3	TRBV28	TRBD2	TGTGCCACCACGACTAGCGGGAGTACAGATACGCAGTATTTT	CATTTSGSTDTQYF
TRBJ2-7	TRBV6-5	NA	TGTGCCAGCAGTTACGTCGGTTCCAACTCCTACGAGCAGTACTTC	CASSYVGSNSYEQYF
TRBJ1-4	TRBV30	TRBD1	TGTGCCTGGACTTATCCGGGACAGGGTAATGAAAAACTGTTTTTT	CAWTYPGQGNEKLFF
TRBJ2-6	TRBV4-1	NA	TGCGCCAGCAGCCAAGAAAGGAGGGCTGGGGCCAACGTCCTGACTTTC	CASSQERRAGANVLTF
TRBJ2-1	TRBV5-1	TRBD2	TGCGCCAGCAGCTTGACCGGGACTAGCGGGGGGAATGAGCAGTTCTTC	CASSLTGTSGGNEQFF
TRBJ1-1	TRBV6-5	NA	TGTGCCAGCAGCTACGGGGGGAGGACCGGAAGGAATGAAGCTTTCTTT	CASSYGGRTGRNEAFF
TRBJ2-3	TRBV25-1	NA	TGTGCCAGCAGTCCCGGGGCGGGATTGACAGATACGCAGTATTTT	CASSPGAGLTDTQYF
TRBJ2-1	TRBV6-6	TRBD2	TGTGCCAGCAGGGGAGGGACTAGCGGCCAAAATGAGCAGTTCTTC	CASRGGTSGQNEQFF
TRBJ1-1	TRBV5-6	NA	TGTGCCAGCAGCGTGGGTACAGGGCCCGGCAGGGCTTTCTTT	CASSVGTGPGRAFF
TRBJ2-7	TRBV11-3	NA	TGTGCCAGCAGCTTACTCGCCGATAGCGAGCAGTACTTC	CASSLLADSEQYF
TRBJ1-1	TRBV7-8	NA	TGTGCCAGCAGCTTAGCGTTCGGGGTGAACACTGAAGCTTTCTTT	CASSLAFGVNTEAFF
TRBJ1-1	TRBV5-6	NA	TGTGCCAGCAGCTTGGCCGAGCTCGAAGCTTTCTTT	CASSLAELEAFF
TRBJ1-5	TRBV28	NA	TGTGCCAGCAGTAAGGGAGGTGGCAATCAGCCCCAGCATTTT	CASSKGGGNQPQHF
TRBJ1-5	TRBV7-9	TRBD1	TGTGCCAGCAGCTTAGGATCAGGGGGCGAAGGCAATCAGCCCCAGCATTTT	CASSLGSGGEGNQPQHF
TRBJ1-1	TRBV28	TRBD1	TGTGCCAGCAGTTGGGGGACAGGCAACACTGAAGCTTTCTTT	CASSWGTGNTEAFF
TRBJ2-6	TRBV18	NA	TGTGCCAGCTCCCTCGGAGTTTCTGGGGCCAACGTCCTGACTTTC	CASSLGVSGANVLTF
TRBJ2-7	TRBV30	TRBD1	TGTGCCTGGAACCCGGGGGGACAGGGACAGTCAGAGCAGTACTTC	CAWNPGGQGQSEQYF
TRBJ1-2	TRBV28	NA	TGTGCCAGCAGTTTAGGAGGCCCAGGTAGCTATGGCTACACCTTC	CASSLGGPGSYGYTF
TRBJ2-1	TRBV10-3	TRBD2	TGTGCCACGGGACTAGCGGGAGATTACGGCAATGAGCAGTTCTTC	CATGLAGDYGNEQFF
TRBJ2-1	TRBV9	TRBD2	TGTGCCAGCAGCGTAAGCGGGAGTGACGGCAATGAGCAGTTCTTC	CASSVSGSDGNEQFF
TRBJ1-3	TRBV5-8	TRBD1	TGTGCCAGCGACAGGGCTGGAAACACCATATATTTT	CASDRAGNTIYF
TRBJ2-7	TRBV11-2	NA	TGTGCCAGCAGCTTCGGGGGAGAATACGAGCAGTACTTC	CASSFGGEYEQYF
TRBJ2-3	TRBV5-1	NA	TGCGCCAGCAGCCTAGGTGTTAACACAGATACGCAGTATTTT	CASSLGVNTDTQYF
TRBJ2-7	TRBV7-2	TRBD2	TGTGCCAGCAGCCTACTAGCGGGAGGGACCTACGAGCAGTACTTC	CASSLLAGGTYEQYF
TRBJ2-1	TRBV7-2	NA	TGTGCCAGCAGCCTGACCCCGGAGTATGAGCAGTTCTTC	CASSLTPEYEQFF
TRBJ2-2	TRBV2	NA	TGTGCCAGCAGTGTGTCGGCCGGGGAGCTGTTTTTT	CASSVSAGELFF
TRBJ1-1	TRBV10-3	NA	TGTGCCACCGCAACTGGGGGGGGATTGCGGACTGAAGCTTTCTTT	CATATGGGLRTEAFF
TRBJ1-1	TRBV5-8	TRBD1	TGTGCCAGCAGTAATAACAGGGGGCGGAACACTGAAGCTTTCTTT	CASSNNRGRNTEAFF
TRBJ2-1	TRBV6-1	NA	TGTGCCAGCATTCCCATAGGACAGTTCTACAATGAGCAGTTCTTC	CASIPIGQFYNEQFF
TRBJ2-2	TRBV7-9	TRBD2	TGTGCCAGCAGCTTAGGGTCTAGCGGGACGAACACCGGGGAGCTGTTTTTT	CASSLGSSGTNTGELFF
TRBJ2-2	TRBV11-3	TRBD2	TGTGCCAGCAGCTCCGGGACTAGCGGGAACACCGGGGAGCTGTTTTTT	CASSSGTSGNTGELFF
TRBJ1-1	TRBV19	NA	TGTGCCAGTAGTATCTTACCGGCAGGAAGGACTGAAGCTTTCTTT	CASSILPAGRTEAFF
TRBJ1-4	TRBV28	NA	TGTGCCAGCAGTTTGGTAGGGGCTAATGAAAAACTGTTTTTT	CASSLVGANEKLFF
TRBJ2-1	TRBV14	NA	TGTGCCAGCAGCCAACAATCCGGGACAGAGCAGTTCTTC	CASSQQSGTEQFF
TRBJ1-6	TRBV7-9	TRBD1	TGTGCCAGCAGCCCAAGAGGACAGGGAGACAATTCACCCCTCCACTTT	CASSPRGQGDNSPLHF
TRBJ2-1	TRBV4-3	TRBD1	TGCGCCAGCAGCCCAACTTGGACAGGGCCCTACAATGAGCAGTTCTTC	CASSPTWTGPYNEQFF